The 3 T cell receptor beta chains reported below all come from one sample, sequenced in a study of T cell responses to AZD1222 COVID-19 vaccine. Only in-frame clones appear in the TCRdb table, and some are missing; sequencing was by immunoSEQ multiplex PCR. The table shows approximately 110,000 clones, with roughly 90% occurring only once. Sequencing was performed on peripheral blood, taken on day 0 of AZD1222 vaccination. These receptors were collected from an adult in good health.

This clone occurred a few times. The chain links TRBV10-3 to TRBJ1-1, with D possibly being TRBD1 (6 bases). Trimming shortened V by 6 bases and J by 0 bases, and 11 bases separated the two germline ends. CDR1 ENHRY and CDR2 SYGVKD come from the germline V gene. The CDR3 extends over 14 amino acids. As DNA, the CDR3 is TGTGCCATCAGCCGGGACAATATGAACACTGAAGCTTTCTTT. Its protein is CAISRDNMNTEAFF.

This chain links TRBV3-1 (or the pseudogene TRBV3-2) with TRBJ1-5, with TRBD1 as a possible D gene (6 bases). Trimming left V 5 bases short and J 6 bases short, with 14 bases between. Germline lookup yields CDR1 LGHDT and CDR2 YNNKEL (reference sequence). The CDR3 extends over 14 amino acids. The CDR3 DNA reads TGTGCCAGCAGCGACTCGGGGGGCGGTCAGCCCCAGCATTTT. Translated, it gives CASSDSGGGQPQHF.

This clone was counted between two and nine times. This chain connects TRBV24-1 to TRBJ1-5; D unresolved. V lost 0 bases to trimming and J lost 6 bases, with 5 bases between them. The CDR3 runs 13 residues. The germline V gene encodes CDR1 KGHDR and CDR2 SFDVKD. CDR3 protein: CATSDLRVQPQHF. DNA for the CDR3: TGTGCCACCAGTGATTTGCGAGTTCAGCCCCAGCATTTT.